This T cell receptor (beta chain) was identified in a study of T cells after yellow fever vaccination. Study-level results: Overlap between CD4 and CD8 compartments was detected for a small share of clonotypes. Abundant clonotypes from the bulk population could contaminate FACS-sorted repertoires. Faster peaking, at day 5 versus 15, marked a secondary response that was weaker.

The CDR3 loop spans 17 amino acids. Germline V CDR1 and CDR2: SGDLS, YYNGEE. Trimming left V 0 bases short and J 0 bases short, with 13 bases between. This clonotype was picked up a small number of times. No antigen is known for it. TCRdb called the 5' RACE reads again in MiXCR, with one record for every CDR3 protein. There are 500,000 to 650,000 distinct CDR3 sequences in the sample; 17% occur only once, and 15% to 20% lies in the top ten. Sequenced material: PBMCs, taken 4 to 6 days after the first yellow fever vaccination. The sequence came from a man aged 18 to 30 who received the YFV17D yellow fever vaccine. This chain links TRBV9 with TRBJ1-3; D gene unclear. The CDR3 DNA sequence: TGTGCCAGCAGCGTAGATCTTTTGGGGAGCTCTGGAAACACCATATATTTT. Protein sequence: CASSVDLLGSSGNTIYF.